These 31 T cell receptor beta chains came from one sample sequenced in a study of shared clonotypes between healthy human individuals. Profiling relied on immunoSEQ multiplex PCR, and the TCRdb table lists in-frame clones only, not all of them. The data hold about 1.1 million clones, with approximately 80% observed a single time. Sequenced: memory CD4+ T cells from PBMCs. Subset in this sample: CD45RA-negative fraction. The receptor source for this set is a man aged 18 to 29 in good health. Some clones in this sample may be carry-over from other donors' samples.

Points on this clone: Since a far larger clone is one base different, this is likely a read error. This CDR3 is also generated by other DNA sequences in the sample. This rearrangement joins TRBV29-1 to TRBJ2-7, with TRBD2 matching 7 bases. The CDR3 is made up of 14 amino acids. Germline trimming cut 4 bases from V and 0 bases from J; bases unmatched to any gene: 6. CDR1 and CDR2 (germline): SQVTM, ANQGSEA. The CDR3 bases are TGCAGCGTTGGGCGAGGGGAGGGCTCCTACGAGCAGTACTTC. Its translation is CSVGRGEGSYEQYF.

V usage is TRBV6-1 and J usage is TRBJ2-6; no clear D gene. V dropped 8 bases and J dropped 0 bases, with 11 bases sitting between them. This CDR3 is 15 amino acids long. The germline V gene encodes CDR1 MNHNS and CDR2 SASEGT. CDR3 residues: CASLKLGSGANVLTF. Here the CDR3 DNA reads TGTGCCAGCTTGAAGCTGGGCTCTGGGGCCAACGTCCTGACTTTC.

The J gene is TRBJ1-1, the V gene TRBV16; D is unclear. The CDR3 sequence is 13 residues long. Per germline, CDR1 KGHSY and CDR2 FQNENV. Trimming removed 0 bases at V and 1 base at J, with 3 bases between. CDR3 coding DNA: TGTGCCAGCAGCCAATCTCGGAACACTGAAGCTTTCTTT. Translating gives CASSQSRNTEAFF.

The rearrangement links TRBV7-9 to TRBJ1-2, with D unresolved. Germline-derived CDR1 and CDR2 are SEHNR and FQNEAQ (reference sequence). Trimming stripped 6 bases from V and 3 bases from J, with 5 bases between. This CDR3 has 11 residues. The CDR3 sequence is CASSDDYGYTF. The CDR3 bases are TGTGCCAGCAGTGATGACTATGGCTACACCTTC.

The gene calls are TRBV6-6 and TRBJ2-7; TRBD1 might be the D (6 bases). With 5 bases removed from V and 3 bases from J, the gap between germline ends came to 11 bases. CDR1 MNHNY and CDR2 SVGAGI come from the germline V gene (reference sequence). The CDR3 totals 13 residues. DNA for the CDR3: TGTGCCAGCAGTCCCGGGACACACTACGAGCAGTACTTC. Translation gives CASSPGTHYEQYF.

This clone has more than one count but fewer than ten. This rearrangement joins TRBV7-3 to TRBJ2-3; 10 bases line up with TRBD2. V lost 5 bases and J lost 5; bases outside the gene matches: 10. In germline, CDR1 is SGHTA, CDR2 FQGTGA. The CDR3 covers 16 residues. CDR3 protein: CASSELAGGARDTQYF. CDR3 nucleotide sequence: TGTGCCAGCAGCGAATTAGCGGGAGGAGCACGAGATACGCAGTATTTT.

The rearrangement links TRBV14 to TRBJ2-5, with a possible D match to TRBD2 (5 bases). Trimming stripped 0 bases from V and 2 bases from J, with 13 bases between. The CDR3 runs to 16 residues. Germline assignment: CDR1 SGHDN and CDR2 FVKESK. CDR3 sequence reads: CASSQEAAYPQETQYF. DNA for the CDR3: TGTGCCAGCAGCCAAGAAGCGGCCTATCCGCAAGAGACCCAGTACTTC.

This sequence joins TRBV5-1 and TRBJ2-2; maybe TRBD2 (6 bases). Germline loops: CDR1 SGHRS, CDR2 YFSETQ. This CDR3 is 18 amino acids long. With 2 bases removed from V and 3 bases from J, the gap between germline ends came to 20 bases. The CDR3 nucleotides read TGCGCCAGCAGCTTATCGGGGGTAGGGCGGTCGGACACCGGGGAGCTGTTTTTT. This codes for CASSLSGVGRSDTGELFF. The entire variable domain, with the rest obtained from reference TRBV5-1 and TRBJ2-2, is as follows: KAGVTQTPRYLIKTRGQQVTLSCSPISGHRSVSWYQQTPGQGLQFLFEYFSETQRNKGNFPGRFSGRQFSNSRSEMNVSTLELGDSALYLCASSLSGVGRSDTGELFFGEGSRLTVL.

The chain employs TRBV7-2 and TRBJ2-7; TRBD1 matches 7 bases. Germline assignment: CDR1 SGHTA and CDR2 FQGNSA. V was pared by 0 bases and J by 1 base, with 3 bases of the junction left unmatched. The CDR3 consists of 15 residues. The CDR3 loop is CASSLATGESYEQYF. CDR3 nucleotides: TGTGCCAGCAGCTTAGCAACAGGGGAGTCCTACGAGCAGTACTTC.

The CDR3 spells CAWSGQLAKNIQYF. The CDR3 nucleotides read TGTGCCTGGAGCGGACAGCTAGCCAAAAACATTCAGTACTTC. This chain links TRBV30 with TRBJ2-4; TRBD1 might be the D (6 bases). V lost 3 bases and J 0 bases, leaving 9 bases between the germline ends. The germline V gene has CDR1 GTSNPN and CDR2 SVGIG (reference sequence). This CDR3 contains 14 residues.

In the case of this clone: The likely explanation is a read error, given a far larger clone one base away. This chain links TRBV4-2 with TRBJ2-7; 7 positions match TRBD1. In germline, CDR1 is LGHNA, CDR2 YNFKEQ. The junction had 2 bases not matched to a gene; V was cut back by 1 base and J by 2 bases. The CDR3 spans 14 residues. For the CDR3, the DNA is TGTGCCAGCAGCCAAGGGACAGGTCCCTACGAGCAGTACTTC. Translating gives CASSQGTGPYEQYF.

This clone was seen a handful of times. The sample contains more than one DNA sequence encoding this CDR3. V and J are TRBV9 and TRBJ2-3; no definite D call. Between the trimmed V and J ends, which lost 0 bases and 5 bases, there was a span of 1 base. In germline, CDR1 is SGDLS, CDR2 YYNGEE. There are 11 residues in the CDR3. DNA of the CDR3: TGTGCCAGCAGCGTAGGAGATACGCAGTATTTT. Translation gives CASSVGDTQYF.

V is TRBV27 and J is TRBJ2-2; 10 bases are shared with TRBD1. The V gene end was trimmed by 4 bases and the J gene end by 6 bases; junction bases not matched to a gene: 11. CDR3 length: 17 amino acids. The germline V gene has CDR1 MNHEY and CDR2 SMNVEV (reference sequence). CDR3 nucleotide sequence: TGTGCCAGCAGTTCCTCCCGGGACAGGGGATTTTCCGGGGAGCTGTTTTTT. It yields the protein CASSSSRDRGFSGELFF.

The genes are TRBV5-1 and TRBJ1-1, with D possibly being TRBD1 (5 bases). The V gene lost 8 bases and the J gene lost 5 bases, with 16 bases spanning the gap. CDR1 and CDR2 (germline): SGHRS, YFSETQ. There are 13 residues in the CDR3. For the CDR3, the DNA is TGCGCCAGTGCCCTAGATAGGGGAACTGAAGCTTTCTTT. This encodes CASALDRGTEAFF.

This clone was found a few times. An end of the junction differs from the germline gene, which may be a read error. V usage is TRBV2 and J usage is TRBJ2-7, with 7 bases that match TRBD2. Germline values: CDR1 SNHLY, CDR2 FYNNEI. The CDR3 sequence is 13 residues long. CDR3 region: CASSRLASETARF. The CDR3 region has the DNA TGTGCCAGCAGCCGACTAGCATCCGAAACAGCTCGCTTC.

This chain uses TRBV28 with TRBJ1-5; D unresolved. V lost 8 bases and J 5 bases, leaving 10 bases between the germline ends. The CDR3 runs 12 residues. Germline CDR1 is MDHEN and CDR2 is SYDVKM. The chain's CDR3 is CASEVGHQPQHF. The CDR3 nucleotides read TGTGCCAGCGAAGTAGGGCATCAGCCCCAGCATTTT.

A word on this clone: Other DNA sequences from this sample encode an identical CDR3 as well. In DNA, the CDR3 is TGCGCCAGCAGCCCCACTGGCGGGAGAGAGACCCAGTACTTC. Protein sequence: CASSPTGGRETQYF. The chain employs TRBV5-1 and TRBJ2-5, with 7 bases lining up with TRBD2. The V segment lost 4 bases and the J segment 4 bases; nucleotides outside the gene matches: 7. Germline V lookup: CDR1 SGHRS, CDR2 YFSETQ. The CDR3 spans 14 residues.

The chain employs TRBV19 and TRBJ2-1, with 9 nucleotides matching TRBD1. Per germline, CDR1 LNHDA and CDR2 SQIVND (reference sequence). The length of the CDR3 is 15 residues. The ends lost 3 bases at V and 4 bases at J; junction bases unmatched: 4. The CDR3 spells CASSIVGQGYNEQFF. In nucleotides, the CDR3 is TGTGCCAGTAGTATTGTAGGACAGGGGTACAATGAGCAGTTCTTC.

The chain combines TRBV4-3 with TRBJ2-1, with TRBD2 matching over 14 bases. The germline V gene encodes CDR1 LGHNA and CDR2 YSLEER. Losses at the gene ends were 4 bases for V and 4 bases for J; bases not matched to a gene: 3. The CDR3 contains 16 residues. The CDR3 DNA sequence: TGCGCCAGCAGCCGTAGACTAGCGGGAGGGTACAATGAGCAGTTCTTC. It yields the protein CASSRRLAGGYNEQFF.

Comments on this clone: The same CDR3 can be traced to other DNA sequences in this sample. The chain's CDR3 is CASSLGYEQYF. CDR3 DNA: TGCGCCAGCAGCCTTGGCTACGAGCAGTACTTC. This chain joins TRBV5-1 and TRBJ2-7; D is ambiguous. Germline CDR1 reads SGHRS; CDR2 reads YFSETQ. The CDR3 contains 11 residues. V shed 4 bases and J shed 3 bases, with 5 bases lying between them.

This clone occurred once. V usage is TRBV6-1 and J usage is TRBJ2-5; 8 bases map to TRBD2. Germline values: CDR1 MNHNS, CDR2 SASEGT. The V gene end was trimmed by 6 bases and the J gene end by 5 bases; junction bases not matched to a gene: 8. The CDR3 is made up of 14 amino acids. CDR3 coding DNA: TGTGCCAGCAGCTCCGGGACTAGAGTGGAGACCCAGTACTTC. The encoded protein is CASSSGTRVETQYF.

The chain combines TRBV5-6 with TRBJ1-5, with TRBD1 identical over 7 bases. The CDR3 runs to 15 residues. The germline gives CDR1 SGHDT, CDR2 YYEEEE. J gave up 9 bases and V 4 bases, and 13 bases lay outside the gene matches. The CDR3 DNA reads as TGTGCCAGCAGCCTCGGACAGGCTACCTCCGGGCCCCAGCATTTT. Amino acid sequence: CASSLGQATSGPQHF.

This sequence joins TRBV27 and TRBJ2-3; D call uncertain. Germline values: CDR1 MNHEY, CDR2 SMNVEV (reference sequence). V gave up 7 bases and J gave up 2 bases, with 13 bases separating them. The CDR3 is made up of 14 amino acids. The CDR3 nucleotides read TGTGCCAGCACCAGAGGACGGTTCACAGATACGCAGTATTTT. This gives the protein CASTRGRFTDTQYF.

The V call is TRBV7-2, the J call TRBJ1-2; D gene unclear. Per the germline V gene, CDR1 is SGHTA and CDR2 is FQGNSA. This CDR3 has 15 residues. Trimming shortened V by 2 bases and J by 4 bases, and 14 bases separated the two germline ends. CDR3 region: CASSLRNSKGYGYTF. CDR3 in DNA: TGTGCCAGCAGCTTAAGAAACTCCAAGGGCTATGGCTACACCTTC.

The chain links TRBV27 to TRBJ1-2; D not resolved. V was cut by 5 bases and J by 6 bases, with 16 bases left in between. This CDR3 comprises 14 residues. Germline values: CDR1 MNHEY, CDR2 SMNVEV (reference sequence). The CDR3 sequence is CASSITWGQDGYTF. In nucleotides, the CDR3 is TGTGCCAGCAGTATAACTTGGGGTCAAGATGGCTACACCTTC.

The table lists this clone with a few counts. The gene calls are TRBV7-9 and TRBJ2-7, with D perhaps matching TRBD1 (6 bases). Trimming stripped 2 bases from V and 7 bases from J, with 15 bases between. CDR3 length equals 14 residues. Germline lookup yields CDR1 SEHNR and CDR2 FQNEAQ (reference sequence). CDR3 amino acids: CASSLMGAQGEQYF. The CDR3 coding sequence is TGTGCCAGCAGCTTAATGGGAGCCCAGGGGGAGCAGTACTTC. Based on the CDR3 plus reference TRBV7-9 and TRBJ2-7, the full variable domain is DTGVSQNPRHKITKRGQNVTFRCDPISEHNRLYWYRQTLGQGPEFLTYFQNEAQLEKSRLLSDRFSAERPKGSFSTLEIQRTEQGDSAMYLCASSLMGAQGEQYFGPGTRLTVT.

CDR3 loop: CASSLGLAGGVYEQYF. As DNA, the CDR3 is TGCGCCAGCAGCTTGGGACTAGCGGGAGGCGTCTACGAGCAGTACTTC. The chain carries TRBV5-1 and TRBJ2-7, with TRBD2 matching over 13 bases. The V and J ends lost 0 bases and 3 bases, in that order; junction bases with no gene match: 3. Germline V gives CDR1 SGHRS, CDR2 YFSETQ. This CDR3 is 16 amino acids long.

This chain links TRBV7-2 with TRBJ2-5, with D possibly TRBD2 on 6 matching bases. V was shortened by 1 base and J by 7 bases, with 19 bases between the two germline ends. The CDR3 loop spans 16 amino acids. Germline loops: CDR1 SGHTA, CDR2 FQGNSA. The CDR3 region has the DNA TGTGCCAGCAGCTTAGTCCCGGGCCCCCAGGGAGGGACCCAGTACTTC. This sequence encodes CASSLVPGPQGGTQYF.

On this clone: With a far larger clone one base away, a read error is the likely cause. J is TRBJ1-1 and V is TRBV29-1, with a tentative D call TRBD1 (5 bases). V was clipped by 7 bases and J by 1 base, with 16 bases between them. The germline gives CDR1 SQVTM, CDR2 ANQGSEA. The CDR3 consists of 14 residues. In DNA, the CDR3 is TGCAGCGCTGCCTCCGGGGCGTCGAACACTGAAGCTTTCTTT. It translates to CSAASGASNTEAFF. Complete variable domain (other parts from reference TRBV29-1 and TRBJ1-1): SAVISQKPSRDICQRGTSLTIQCQVDSQVTMMFWYRQQPGQSLTLIATANQGSEATYESGFVIDKFPISRPNLTFSTLTVSNMSPEDSSIYLCSAASGASNTEAFFGQGTRLTVV.

V gene TRBV29-1 combines with J gene TRBJ2-5; D gene uncertain. The CDR3 consists of 10 residues. Trimming took 7 bases from V and 5 from J, leaving 8 bases between them. Germline CDR1 reads SQVTM; CDR2 reads ANQGSEA. The DNA of the CDR3 is TGCAGCGCGCTAGGGGAGACCCAGTACTTC. Residues: CSALGETQYF.

This chain connects TRBV14 to TRBJ1-2; D not certain. Looked up from germline, CDR1 is SGHDN and CDR2 is FVKESK. The V end was cut by 1 base, the J end by 5 bases, with 11 bases between. The CDR3 is 14 amino acids. As DNA, the CDR3 is TGTGCCAGCAGCCAAGTTTCTCGGTCTTATGGCTACACCTTC. Its translation: CASSQVSRSYGYTF.